The following is a T cell receptor (beta chain) sequence with its context. What it binds is not known. The CDR3 has 15 residues. V dropped 1 base and J dropped 0 bases, with 11 bases sitting between them. The V gene's germline CDR1 is GTSNPN and CDR2 SVGIG (reference sequence). This record comes from a study of T-cell memory formation after mild COVID-19. Whole-study results and caveats: For contracting clones, CD4+ ones sat mainly in CM and EM, CD8+ in EMRA. Clones contracting day 15 to 85 were balanced CD4/CD8; later expanders leaned CD4+.

TCRdb re-called the 5' RACE reads through MiXCR, storing one row per CDR3 protein. The sample holds around 310,000 distinct CDR3 sequences; roughly an eighth are singletons and the top ten take 20% to 25%. Sequencing was carried out using PBMCs or a T cell subset sorted from them (not recorded which). This TCR came from a man between 18 and 29 years old who had mild COVID-19 (a few samples of this study predate the infection). Cell type and time point are not known. The chain links TRBV30 to TRBJ2-3; the D is unclear. In DNA form, the CDR3 reads TGTGCCTGGAGTGGGTCCCACGACAGCACAGATACGCAGTATTTT. It translates to CAWSGSHDSTDTQYF.